The clone carrying this TCR beta chain is medium-sized within its sample. Its specificity is not known. This sample was taken from a study of metastatic and nonmetastatic thyroid tumors. About the research overall: Repertoire comparison spanned blood and tumor or nodule tissue of malignant and benign thyroid patients.

Study-wide results and caveats: Patients with malignant thyroid tumors reportedly had significantly higher TCR beta diversity than those with benign nodules, in blood and tumor.

With MiXCR, TCRdb reprocessed the PCR reads. The sample has 10,000 to 13,000 clones; under 30% are singletons. Trimming removed 3 bases at V and 6 bases at J, with 12 bases between. Germline CDR1 and CDR2: MNHNS and SASEGT. The CDR3 extends over 13 amino acids. Every patient was untreated before thyroid surgery. The clonotype comes from a male donor with papillary thyroid cancer or a benign thyroid nodule (not recorded which). Some clones in this sample may be carry-over from other donors' samples. Material: tumor tissue. The rearrangement links TRBV6-1 to TRBJ2-7; tentative D call: TRBD2 (5 bases). The CDR3 DNA follows: TGTGCCAGCAGTGACTCGGGGTTAGGCGAGCAGTACGTC. Protein product: CASSDSGLGEQYV.